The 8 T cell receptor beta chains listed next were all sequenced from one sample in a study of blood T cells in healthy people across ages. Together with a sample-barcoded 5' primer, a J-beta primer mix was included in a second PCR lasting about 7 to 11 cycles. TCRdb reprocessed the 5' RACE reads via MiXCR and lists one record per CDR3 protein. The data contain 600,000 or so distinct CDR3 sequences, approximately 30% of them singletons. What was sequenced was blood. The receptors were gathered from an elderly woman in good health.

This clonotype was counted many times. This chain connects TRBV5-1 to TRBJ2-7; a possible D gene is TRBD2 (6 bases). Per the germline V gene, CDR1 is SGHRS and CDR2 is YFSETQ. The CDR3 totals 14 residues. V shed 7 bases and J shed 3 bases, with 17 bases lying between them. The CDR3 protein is CASRPLGGSYEQYF. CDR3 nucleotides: TGCGCCAGCCGACCTCTGGGGGGTAGCTACGAGCAGTACTTC. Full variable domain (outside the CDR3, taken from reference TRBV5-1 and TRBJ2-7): KAGVTQTPRYLIKTRGQQVTLSCSPISGHRSVSWYQQTPGQGLQFLFEYFSETQRNKGNFPGRFSGRQFSNSRSEMNVSTLELGDSALYLCASRPLGGSYEQYFGPGTRLTVT.

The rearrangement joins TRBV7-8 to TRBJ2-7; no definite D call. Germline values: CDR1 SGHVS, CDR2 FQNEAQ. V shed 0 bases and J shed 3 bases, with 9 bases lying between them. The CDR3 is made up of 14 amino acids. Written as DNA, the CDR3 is TGTGCCAGCAGCTTAGCGCGTTCCCACTACGAGCAGTACTTC. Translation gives CASSLARSHYEQYF.

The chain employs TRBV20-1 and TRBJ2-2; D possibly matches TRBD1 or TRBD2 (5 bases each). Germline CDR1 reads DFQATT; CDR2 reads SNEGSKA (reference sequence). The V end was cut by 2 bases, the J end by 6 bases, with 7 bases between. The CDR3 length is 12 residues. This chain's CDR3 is CSARLGAGELFF. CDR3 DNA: TGCAGTGCTAGATTGGGGGCCGGGGAGCTGTTTTTT.

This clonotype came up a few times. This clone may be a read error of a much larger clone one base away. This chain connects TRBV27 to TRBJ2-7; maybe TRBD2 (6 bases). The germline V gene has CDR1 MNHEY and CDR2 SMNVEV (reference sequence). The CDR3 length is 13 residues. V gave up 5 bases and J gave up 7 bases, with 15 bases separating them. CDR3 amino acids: CASSGRPGYEQYF. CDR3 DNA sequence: TGTGCCAGCAGTGGGAGGCCGGGCTATGAGCAGTACTTC.

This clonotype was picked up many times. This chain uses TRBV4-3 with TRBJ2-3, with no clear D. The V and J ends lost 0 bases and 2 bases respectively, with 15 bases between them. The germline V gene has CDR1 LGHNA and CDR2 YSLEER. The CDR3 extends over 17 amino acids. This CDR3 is CASSQDSAKSITDTQYF. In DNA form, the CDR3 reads TGCGCCAGCAGCCAAGATTCCGCGAAATCGATCACAGATACGCAGTATTTT.

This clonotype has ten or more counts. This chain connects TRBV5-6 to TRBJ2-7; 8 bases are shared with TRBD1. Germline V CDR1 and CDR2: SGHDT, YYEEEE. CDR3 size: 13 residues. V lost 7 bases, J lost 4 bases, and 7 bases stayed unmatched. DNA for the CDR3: TGTGCCAGCGCACGGACAGGGTCGTACGAGCAGTACTTC. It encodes CASARTGSYEQYF.

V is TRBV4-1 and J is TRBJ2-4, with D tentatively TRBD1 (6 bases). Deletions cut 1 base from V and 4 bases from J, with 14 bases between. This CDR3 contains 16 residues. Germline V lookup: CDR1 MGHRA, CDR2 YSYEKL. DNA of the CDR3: TGCGCCAGCAGCCAAGGCCCAGGAGGACAGAAAAACATTCAGTACTTC. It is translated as CASSQGPGGQKNIQYF.

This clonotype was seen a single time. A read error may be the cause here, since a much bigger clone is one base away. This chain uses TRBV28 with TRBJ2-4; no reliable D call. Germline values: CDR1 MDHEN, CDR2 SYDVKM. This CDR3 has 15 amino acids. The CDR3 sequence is CASSFEGLTKNIRYF. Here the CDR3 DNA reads TGTGCCAGCAGTTTCGAAGGCTTAACCAAAAACATTCGGTACTTC.